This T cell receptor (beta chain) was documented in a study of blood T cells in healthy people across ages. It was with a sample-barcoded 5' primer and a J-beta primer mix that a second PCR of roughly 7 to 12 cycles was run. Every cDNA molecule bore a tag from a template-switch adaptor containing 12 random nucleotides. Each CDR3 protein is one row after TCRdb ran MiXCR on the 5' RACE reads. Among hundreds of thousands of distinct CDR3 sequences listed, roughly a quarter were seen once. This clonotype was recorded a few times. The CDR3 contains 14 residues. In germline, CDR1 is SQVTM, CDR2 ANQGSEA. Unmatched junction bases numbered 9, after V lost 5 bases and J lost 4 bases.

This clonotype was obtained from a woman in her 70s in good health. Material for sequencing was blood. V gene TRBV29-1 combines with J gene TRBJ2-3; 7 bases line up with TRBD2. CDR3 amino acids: CSVTPGLIPDTQYF. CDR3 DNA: TGCAGCGTTACCCCGGGACTAATCCCAGATACGCAGTATTTT.